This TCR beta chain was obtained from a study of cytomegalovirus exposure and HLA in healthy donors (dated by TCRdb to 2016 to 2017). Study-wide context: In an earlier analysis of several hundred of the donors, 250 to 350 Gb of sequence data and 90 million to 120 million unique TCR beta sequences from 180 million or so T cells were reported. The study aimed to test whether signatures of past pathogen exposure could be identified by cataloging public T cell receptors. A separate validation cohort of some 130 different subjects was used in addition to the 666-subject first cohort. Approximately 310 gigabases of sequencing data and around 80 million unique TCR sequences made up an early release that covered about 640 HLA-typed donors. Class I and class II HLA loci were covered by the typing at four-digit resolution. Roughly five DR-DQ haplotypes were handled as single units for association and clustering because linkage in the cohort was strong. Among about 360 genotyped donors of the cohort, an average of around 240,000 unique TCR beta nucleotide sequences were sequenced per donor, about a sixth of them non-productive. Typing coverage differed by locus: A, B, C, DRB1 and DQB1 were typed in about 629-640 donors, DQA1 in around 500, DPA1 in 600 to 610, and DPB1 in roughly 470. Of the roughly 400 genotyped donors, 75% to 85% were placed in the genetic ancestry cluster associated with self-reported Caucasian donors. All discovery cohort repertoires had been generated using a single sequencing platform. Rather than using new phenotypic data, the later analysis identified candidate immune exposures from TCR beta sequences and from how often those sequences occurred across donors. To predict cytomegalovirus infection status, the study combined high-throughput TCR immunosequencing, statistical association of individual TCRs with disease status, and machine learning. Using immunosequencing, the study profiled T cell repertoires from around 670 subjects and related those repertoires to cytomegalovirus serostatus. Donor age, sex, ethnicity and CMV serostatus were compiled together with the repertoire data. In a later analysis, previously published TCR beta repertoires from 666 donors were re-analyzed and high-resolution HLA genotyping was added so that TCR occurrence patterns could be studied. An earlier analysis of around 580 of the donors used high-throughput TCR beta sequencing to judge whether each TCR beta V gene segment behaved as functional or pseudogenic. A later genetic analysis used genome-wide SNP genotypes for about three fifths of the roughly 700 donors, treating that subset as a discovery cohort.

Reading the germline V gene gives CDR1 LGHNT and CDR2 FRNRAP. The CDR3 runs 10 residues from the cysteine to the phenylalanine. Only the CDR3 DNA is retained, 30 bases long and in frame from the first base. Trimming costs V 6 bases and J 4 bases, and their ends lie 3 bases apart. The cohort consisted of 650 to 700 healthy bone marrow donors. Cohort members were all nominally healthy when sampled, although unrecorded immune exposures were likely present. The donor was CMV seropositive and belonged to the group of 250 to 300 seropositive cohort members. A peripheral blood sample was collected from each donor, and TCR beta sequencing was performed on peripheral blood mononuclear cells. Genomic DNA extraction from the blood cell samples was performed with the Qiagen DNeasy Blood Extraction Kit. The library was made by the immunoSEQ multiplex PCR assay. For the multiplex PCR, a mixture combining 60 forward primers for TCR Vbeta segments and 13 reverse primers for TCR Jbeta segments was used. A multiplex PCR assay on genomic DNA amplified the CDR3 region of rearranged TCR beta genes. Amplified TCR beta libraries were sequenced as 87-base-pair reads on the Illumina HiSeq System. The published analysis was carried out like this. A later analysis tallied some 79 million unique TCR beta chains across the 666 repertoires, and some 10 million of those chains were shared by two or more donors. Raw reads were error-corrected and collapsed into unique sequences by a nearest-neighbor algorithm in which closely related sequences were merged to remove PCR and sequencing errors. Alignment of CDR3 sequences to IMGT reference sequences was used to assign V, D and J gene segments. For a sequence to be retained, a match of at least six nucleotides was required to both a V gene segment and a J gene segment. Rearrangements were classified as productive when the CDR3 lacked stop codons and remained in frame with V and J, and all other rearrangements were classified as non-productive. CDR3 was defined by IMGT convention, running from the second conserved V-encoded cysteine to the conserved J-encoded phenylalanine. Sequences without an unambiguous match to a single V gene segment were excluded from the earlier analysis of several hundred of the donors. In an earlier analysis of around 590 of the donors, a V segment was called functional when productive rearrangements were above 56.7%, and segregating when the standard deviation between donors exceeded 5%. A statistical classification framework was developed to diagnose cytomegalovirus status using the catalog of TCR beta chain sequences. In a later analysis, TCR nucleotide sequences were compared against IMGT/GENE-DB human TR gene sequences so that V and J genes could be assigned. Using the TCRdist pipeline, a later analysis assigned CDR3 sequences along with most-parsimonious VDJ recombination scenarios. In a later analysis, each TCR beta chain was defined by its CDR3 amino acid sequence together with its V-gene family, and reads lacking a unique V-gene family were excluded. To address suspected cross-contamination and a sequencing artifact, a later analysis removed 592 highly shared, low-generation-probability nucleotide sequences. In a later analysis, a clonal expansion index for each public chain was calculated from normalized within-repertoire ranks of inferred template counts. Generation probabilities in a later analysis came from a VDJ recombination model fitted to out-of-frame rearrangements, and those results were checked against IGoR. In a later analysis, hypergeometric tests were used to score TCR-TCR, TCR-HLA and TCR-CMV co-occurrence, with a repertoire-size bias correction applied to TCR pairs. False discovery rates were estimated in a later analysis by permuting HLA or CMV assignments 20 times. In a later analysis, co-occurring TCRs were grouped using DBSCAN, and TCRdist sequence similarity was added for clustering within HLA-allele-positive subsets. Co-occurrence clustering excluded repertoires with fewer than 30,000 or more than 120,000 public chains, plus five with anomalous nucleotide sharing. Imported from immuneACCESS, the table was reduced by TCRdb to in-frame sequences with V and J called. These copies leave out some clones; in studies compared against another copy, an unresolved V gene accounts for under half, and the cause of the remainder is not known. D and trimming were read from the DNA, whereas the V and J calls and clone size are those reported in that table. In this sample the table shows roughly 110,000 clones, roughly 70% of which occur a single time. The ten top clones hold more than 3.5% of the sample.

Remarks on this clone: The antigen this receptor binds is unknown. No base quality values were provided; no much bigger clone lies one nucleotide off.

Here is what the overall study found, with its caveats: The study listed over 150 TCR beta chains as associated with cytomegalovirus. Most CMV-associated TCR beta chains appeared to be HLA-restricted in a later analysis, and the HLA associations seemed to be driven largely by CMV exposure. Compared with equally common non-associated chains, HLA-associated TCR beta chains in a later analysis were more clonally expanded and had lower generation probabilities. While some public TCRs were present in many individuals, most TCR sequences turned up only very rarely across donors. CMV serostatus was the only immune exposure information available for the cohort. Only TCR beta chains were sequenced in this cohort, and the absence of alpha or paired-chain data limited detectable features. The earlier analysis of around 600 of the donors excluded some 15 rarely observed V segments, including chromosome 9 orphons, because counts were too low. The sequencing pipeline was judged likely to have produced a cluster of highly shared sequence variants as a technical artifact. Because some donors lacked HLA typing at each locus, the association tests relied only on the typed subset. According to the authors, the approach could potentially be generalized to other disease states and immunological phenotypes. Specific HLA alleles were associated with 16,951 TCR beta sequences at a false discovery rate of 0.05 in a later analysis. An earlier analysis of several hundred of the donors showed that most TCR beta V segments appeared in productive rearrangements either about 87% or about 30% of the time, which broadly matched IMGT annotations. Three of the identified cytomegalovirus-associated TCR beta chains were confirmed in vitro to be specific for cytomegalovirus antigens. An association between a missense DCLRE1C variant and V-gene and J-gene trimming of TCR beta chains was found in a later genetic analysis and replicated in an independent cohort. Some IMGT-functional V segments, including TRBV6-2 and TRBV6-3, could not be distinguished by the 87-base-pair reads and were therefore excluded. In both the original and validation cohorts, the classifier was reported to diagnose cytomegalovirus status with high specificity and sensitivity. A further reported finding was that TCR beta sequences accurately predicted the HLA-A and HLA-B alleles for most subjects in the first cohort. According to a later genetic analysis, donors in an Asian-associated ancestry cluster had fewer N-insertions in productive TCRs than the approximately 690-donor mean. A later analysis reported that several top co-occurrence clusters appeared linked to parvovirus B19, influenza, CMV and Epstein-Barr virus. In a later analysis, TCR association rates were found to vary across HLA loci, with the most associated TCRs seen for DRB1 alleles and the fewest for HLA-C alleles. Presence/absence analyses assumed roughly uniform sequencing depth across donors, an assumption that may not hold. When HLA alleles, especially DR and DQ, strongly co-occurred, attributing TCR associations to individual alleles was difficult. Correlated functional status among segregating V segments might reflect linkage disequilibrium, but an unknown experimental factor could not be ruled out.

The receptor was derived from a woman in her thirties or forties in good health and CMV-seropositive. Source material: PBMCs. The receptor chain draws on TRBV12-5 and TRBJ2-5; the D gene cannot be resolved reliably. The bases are TGTGCTAGTGGCAGAGAGACCCAGTACTTC. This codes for CASGRETQYF.